The entry below describes one T cell receptor beta chain. The antigen is not known. PCR employed 60 Vbeta and 13 Jbeta primers. The method was immunoSEQ multiplex PCR; TCRdb's version includes in-frame clones alone and lacks a portion of them. Across 100,000 to 150,000 clones, the top ten clones capture 1.5% to 2% of the sample. This entry belongs to a study of cytomegalovirus exposure and HLA in healthy donors. As for the study in general: There were approximately 400 genotyped donors. Of these, 75% to 85% fell in the genetic ancestry cluster associated with self-reported Caucasian donors.

Study-level points and caveats: Association with HLA alleles at 0.05 false discovery rate was found for around 17,000 TCR beta sequences in a later analysis. TCR beta chain V- and J-gene trimming was linked, in a later analysis, to a missense variant in DCLRE1C. In a later analysis, an Asian-associated ancestry cluster reportedly showed fewer N-insertions than the roughly 650-donor mean.

V was pared by 11 bases and J by 7 bases, with 7 bases of the junction left unmatched. The CDR3 covers 12 residues. CDR1 MNHEY and CDR2 SVGAGI come from the germline V gene. The rearrangement links TRBV6-5 to TRBJ1-4, with 7 bases fitting TRBD1. The sample consisted of PBMCs. This receptor was identified in a woman aged 40 to 55 in good health and CMV-seropositive. DNA for the CDR3: TGTGCCGTAGGGCAGGGGGGTGAAAAACTGTTTTTT. Translation: CAVGQGGEKLFF.